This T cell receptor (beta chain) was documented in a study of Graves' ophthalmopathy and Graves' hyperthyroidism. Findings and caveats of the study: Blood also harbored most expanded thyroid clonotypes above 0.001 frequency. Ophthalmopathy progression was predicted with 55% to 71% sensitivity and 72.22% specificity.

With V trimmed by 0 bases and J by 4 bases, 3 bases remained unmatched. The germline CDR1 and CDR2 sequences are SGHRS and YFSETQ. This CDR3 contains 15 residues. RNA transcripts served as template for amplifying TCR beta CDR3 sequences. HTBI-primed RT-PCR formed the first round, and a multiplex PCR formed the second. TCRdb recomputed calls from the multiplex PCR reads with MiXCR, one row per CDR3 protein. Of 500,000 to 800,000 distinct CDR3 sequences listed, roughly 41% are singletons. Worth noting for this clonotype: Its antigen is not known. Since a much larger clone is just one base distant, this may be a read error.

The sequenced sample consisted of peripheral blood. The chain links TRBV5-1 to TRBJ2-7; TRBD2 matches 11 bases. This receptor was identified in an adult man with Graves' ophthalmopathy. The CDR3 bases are TGCGCCAGCAGCTTGGAGACTAGCGGGACTTACGAGCAGTACTTC. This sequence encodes CASSLETSGTYEQYF.